Each of the 27 T cell receptor beta chains below was sequenced from the same sample in a study of spatial heterogeneity in lung cancer. Each CDR3 protein is one row after TCRdb ran MiXCR on the 5' RACE reads. The data show almost 75,000 distinct CDR3 sequences, with roughly 14% seen just once and more than 5.5% held by the top ten. Time point of the sample: sample taken at primary tumor resection. In each case, whole RNA from tumor, nontumor lung or frozen PBMC was sequenced unsorted. Sample: PBMCs, taken at surgery. The receptors here all came from a male donor with early-stage non-small cell lung cancer.

This chain uses TRBV6-4 with TRBJ2-1; 8 bases agree with TRBD2. The CDR3 loop spans 15 amino acids. CDR1 and CDR2 (germline): MRHNA, SNTAGT. The V and J ends lost 3 bases and 7 bases, in that order; junction bases with no gene match: 8. CDR3 sequence reads: CASSEIGRARNEQFF. The CDR3 nucleotides are TGTGCCAGCAGTGAAATCGGGAGGGCTAGAAATGAGCAGTTCTTC.

This clonotype was recorded many times. The V gene is TRBV20-1, the J gene TRBJ2-2; 9 bases line up with TRBD1. This CDR3 contains 12 residues. Trimming removed 5 bases from V and 5 bases from J; junction bases left unmatched: 0. Germline loops: CDR1 DFQATT, CDR2 SNEGSKA (reference sequence). CDR3 amino acids: CSAGTGTGELFF. DNA for the CDR3: TGCAGTGCTGGGACAGGGACCGGGGAGCTGTTTTTT.

The chain carries TRBV12-3 or TRBV12-4 and TRBJ1-3; weak D call: TRBD1 (5 bases). The CDR3 covers 15 residues. The germline V and J ends were trimmed by 6 bases and 3 bases, with 15 bases remaining between them. The DNA of the CDR3 is TGTGCCAGCAGACTGGGGGGTACTGGTGGAAACACCATATATTTT. It yields the protein CASRLGGTGGNTIYF.

This clonotype was found many times. V gene TRBV27 combines with J gene TRBJ2-1, with a possible D match to TRBD2 (6 bases). The CDR3 covers 16 residues. Trimming removed 5 bases from V and 8 bases from J, with 22 bases in between. Germline V lookup: CDR1 MNHEY, CDR2 SMNVEV (reference sequence). The CDR3 reads CASSLSFGEATHEQFF. The DNA of the CDR3 is TGTGCCAGCAGTCTCTCCTTCGGGGAGGCAACCCATGAGCAGTTCTTC.

This clonotype was seen a handful of times. The genes are TRBV29-1 and TRBJ2-7; possibly TRBD1 for D (5 bases). This CDR3 is built from 12 residues. V shed 4 bases and J shed 6 bases, with 13 bases lying between them. Germline CDR1 and CDR2: SQVTM and ANQGSEA. CDR3 bases: TGCAGCGTTGGTGTTGGGGCAGGCGAGCAGTACTTC. Translating gives CSVGVGAGEQYF.

This clonotype has a handful of counts. The chain joins TRBV7-9 to TRBJ2-5, with D possibly being TRBD2 (7 bases). CDR3 length: 14 residues. Germline V gene sequence: CDR1 SEHNR, CDR2 FQNEAQ (reference sequence). The V end lost 4 bases, the J end lost 5 bases, and 14 bases lay between the germline ends. CDR3 sequence: CASSSTGRGETQYF. The CDR3 DNA follows: TGTGCCAGCAGCTCCACAGGGAGGGGGGAGACCCAGTACTTC.

The chain links TRBV6-5 to TRBJ1-2; 8 bases map to TRBD1. V was pared by 7 bases and J by 6 bases, with 10 bases of the junction left unmatched. There are 14 residues in the CDR3. Germline-derived CDR1 and CDR2 are MNHEY and SVGAGI. In nucleotides, the CDR3 is TGTGCCAGCACCTCCTCAGGGGGCGGAAATGGCTACACCTTC. As protein: CASTSSGGGNGYTF.

V and J are TRBV9 and TRBJ2-1; D call uncertain. The CDR3 totals 16 residues. Trimming removed 0 bases from V and 2 bases from J, with 12 bases in between. CDR1 and CDR2 from the germline V gene are SGDLS and YYNGEE. CDR3 bases: TGTGCCAGCAGCGTAGAGACCTCGACGGCCTACAATGAGCAGTTCTTC. Translating it yields CASSVETSTAYNEQFF.

In its sample, this clonotype was seen many times. The germline gene is not matched at one end of the junction; a read error may be the cause. The V gene is TRBV6-2 or TRBV6-3, the J gene TRBJ2-7; no definite D call. This CDR3 spans 12 amino acids. Germline-derived CDR1 and CDR2 are MNHEY and SVGEGT. The CDR3 loop reads CASSYSSSEQYF. The CDR3 coding sequence is TGTGCCAGCAGTTACTCCTCCTCCGAGCAGTACTTC.

This clonotype was seen more than once but under ten times. J is TRBJ2-1 and V is TRBV9; D possibly corresponds to TRBD1 (7 bases). Germline V gives CDR1 SGDLS, CDR2 YYNGEE. This CDR3 spans 16 amino acids. Trimming pared 0 bases from V and 5 bases from J, leaving 15 bases between. CDR3 coding DNA: TGTGCCAGCAGCGTAGGGAGGGGGCGCGGAGACAATGAGCAGTTCTTC. Protein sequence: CASSVGRGRGDNEQFF.

There are many counts of this clonotype. The chain uses TRBV10-3 and TRBJ2-7, with D uncertain. V was shortened by 4 bases and J by 2 bases, with 9 bases between the two germline ends. The CDR3 loop spans 13 amino acids. The germline V gene encodes CDR1 ENHRY and CDR2 SYGVKD. The DNA for the CDR3 is TGTGCCATCAGTGGCGATCAAGCCTACGAGCAGTACTTC. It encodes CAISGDQAYEQYF.

V usage is TRBV11-1 and J usage is TRBJ2-7; TRBD2 aligns across 8 bases. The CDR3 is 15 residues long. Germline values: CDR1 SGHAT, CDR2 FQDESV (reference sequence). J gave up 3 bases and V 5 bases, and 9 bases lay outside the gene matches. CDR3 amino acids: CASSKSSSGSYEQYF. In DNA, the CDR3 is TGTGCCAGCAGCAAAAGCAGCAGCGGGAGCTACGAGCAGTACTTC.

This clonotype was observed many times. The V and J genes are TRBV28 and TRBJ2-3, with D maybe TRBD1 (5 bases). Trimming pared 4 bases from V and 1 base from J, leaving 9 bases between. CDR1 MDHEN and CDR2 SYDVKM come from the germline V gene. The CDR3 length is 14 residues. CDR3 residues: CASSYLQGTDTQYF. The CDR3 coding sequence is TGTGCCAGCAGTTACTTACAGGGCACAGATACGCAGTATTTT.

The chain employs TRBV25-1 and TRBJ1-1, with D maybe TRBD1 (6 bases). The V end was cut by 4 bases, the J end by 0 bases, with 12 bases between. The CDR3 contains 15 residues. CDR1 MGHDK and CDR2 SYGVNS come from the germline V gene. DNA of the CDR3: TGTGCCAGCAGTGCTTTGGCAGGGGTGAACACTGAAGCTTTCTTT. The encoded protein is CASSALAGVNTEAFF.

In its sample, this clonotype was seen a few times. The chain recombines TRBV20-1 with TRBJ2-7; D call uncertain. CDR1 is DFQATT and CDR2 is SNEGSKA in the germline V gene (reference sequence). V was shortened by 2 bases and J by 6 bases, with 17 bases between the two germline ends. The CDR3 has 14 amino acids. Here the CDR3 reads CSARRVPSHGEQYF. The CDR3 nucleotides read TGCAGTGCTAGAAGGGTCCCTTCCCACGGCGAGCAGTACTTC.

This clonotype was seen more than once but under ten times. This sequence joins TRBV10-3 and TRBJ2-1; D remains ambiguous. The CDR3 spans 12 residues. Germline V gene data show CDR1 as ENHRY and CDR2 as SYGVKD. The V end was cut by 5 bases, the J end by 8 bases, with 10 bases between. The CDR3 DNA sequence: TGTGCCATCAGTTCCCGTCGGGATGAGCAGTTCTTC. Amino acid sequence: CAISSRRDEQFF.

This clonotype was detected a few times. This chain joins TRBV20-1 and TRBJ2-3; D unclear. V lost 3 bases and J 1 base, leaving 14 bases between the germline ends. The CDR3 is made up of 15 amino acids. Germline assignment: CDR1 DFQATT and CDR2 SNEGSKA (reference sequence). For the CDR3, the DNA is TGCAGTGCTAGGAAAAGTGGAACGGGCACAGATACGCAGTATTTT. It is translated as CSARKSGTGTDTQYF.

This clonotype was seen a few times. The chain employs TRBV12-3 or TRBV12-4 and TRBJ2-7, with 12 nucleotides matching TRBD1. V was pared by 3 bases and J by 7 bases, with 10 bases of the junction left unmatched. This CDR3 has 16 residues. CDR3 region: CASSFFGTGGFREQYF. CDR3 nucleotides: TGTGCCAGCAGTTTCTTTGGGACAGGGGGCTTTCGGGAGCAGTACTTC.

CDR3 sequence (DNA): TGTGCCAGCAGCCCCGGGAGCGGGAGGGGAGAGACCCAGTACTTC. Amino acid sequence: CASSPGSGRGETQYF. The rearrangement links TRBV11-2 to TRBJ2-5; TRBD2 aligns across 10 bases. The V gene end was trimmed by 5 bases and the J gene end by 4 bases; junction bases not matched to a gene: 7. The CDR3 covers 15 residues. Germline CDR1 reads SGHAT; CDR2 reads FQNNGV.

This clonotype was observed a handful of times. The chain joins TRBV12-3 or TRBV12-4 to TRBJ2-3, with unresolved D. This CDR3 is 14 amino acids long. Trimming removed 2 bases from V and 3 bases from J, with 9 bases in between. CDR3 sequence: CASSLTGETDTQYF. CDR3 DNA sequence: TGTGCCAGCAGTTTAACCGGAGAGACAGATACGCAGTATTTT.

This clonotype was recorded many times. The genes are TRBV6-2 or TRBV6-3 and TRBJ1-2; D not certain. The CDR3 covers 14 residues. In germline, CDR1 is MNHEY, CDR2 SVGEGT. V was pared by 4 bases and J by 6 bases, with 15 bases between. The CDR3 region has the DNA TGTGCCAGCAGTTTGCGGTTGACTACAAATGGCTACACCTTC. Protein: CASSLRLTTNGYTF.

Only a few counts were recorded for this clonotype. The V and J genes are TRBV7-2 and TRBJ1-1, with 9 positions matching TRBD1. CDR3 length: 15 residues. Looked up from germline, CDR1 is SGHTA and CDR2 is FQGNSA. Unmatched junction bases numbered 8, after V lost 5 bases and J lost 4 bases. The CDR3 protein is CASSPWDREGTEAFF. DNA for the CDR3: TGTGCCAGCAGCCCCTGGGACAGGGAGGGCACTGAAGCTTTCTTT.

This clonotype came up a few times. The J gene is TRBJ2-7, the V gene TRBV5-1; D may be TRBD1 (6 bases). CDR3 length: 16 amino acids. CDR1 is SGHRS, CDR2 YFSETQ, per germline. V dropped 3 bases and J dropped 6 bases, with 22 bases sitting between them. The CDR3 sequence: CASSSDLWTAKTEQYF. In DNA form, the CDR3 reads TGCGCCAGCAGCTCGGATCTCTGGACAGCGAAAACCGAGCAGTACTTC.

The CDR3 nucleotides read TGCGCCACACGACTAGCGCGCTCCTACAATGAGCAGTTCTTC. Encoded protein: CATRLARSYNEQFF. The chain joins TRBV5-1 to TRBJ2-1, with TRBD2 identical over 8 bases. Germline V lookup: CDR1 SGHRS, CDR2 YFSETQ. The CDR3 sequence is 14 residues long. The V and J ends lost 9 bases and 0 bases, in that order; junction bases with no gene match: 5.

This clonotype was detected a few times. The V call is TRBV20-1, the J call TRBJ2-1, with 10 positions matching TRBD2. The CDR3 length is 16 residues. The germline V gene has CDR1 DFQATT and CDR2 SNEGSKA (reference sequence). V lost 0 bases to trimming and J lost 4 bases; unmatched junction nucleotides: 6. CDR3 nucleotide sequence: TGCAGTGCTAGAGACCCGGGACTAGCGTCGTACAATGAGCAGTTCTTC. Translation gives CSARDPGLASYNEQFF.

This clonotype was recorded a few times. The CDR3 is CSASEGGSTEAFF. CDR3 nucleotide sequence: TGCAGTGCTAGCGAGGGAGGTTCCACTGAAGCTTTCTTT. The rearrangement joins TRBV20-1 to TRBJ1-1, with D unclear. Trimming took off 3 bases at V and 4 bases at J, with 12 bases between the two ends. Germline CDR1 and CDR2: DFQATT and SNEGSKA (reference sequence). The CDR3 contains 13 residues.

CDR3 residues: CASSERRETDTQYF. The CDR3 DNA reads TGCGCCAGCAGTGAGCGGCGGGAGACAGATACGCAGTATTTT. The chain links TRBV10-2 to TRBJ2-3; 7 bases map to TRBD2. The CDR3 totals 14 residues. Germline V lookup: CDR1 WSHSY, CDR2 SAAADI. V gave up 2 bases and J gave up 3 bases; unmatched junction bases: 2.